The source of this T cell receptor beta chain is a study of blood T cell repertoires in COVID-19. This study enrolled people aged about 18 to 100 from about two dozen US geographic areas. Categorization into cohorts depended on clinical history that participants reported. The ends were cut back, 5 bases at V and 3 bases at J, with 11 bases in the middle. The CDR3 consists of 14 residues. CDR1 is KGHSH and CDR2 is LQKENI in the germline V gene. Authors' analysis steps: Quantification of nucleated cells was approximated via reference gene primer amplification. The table came from immunoSEQ multiplex PCR; TCRdb's copy has only in-frame clones and leaves some out. That table supplies the V and J calls and clone size; D and trimming were determined from the DNA. The sample lists about 400,000 clones, around 90% occurring once.

This sequence was found in a woman between 40 and 55 years old with acute COVID-19. The sequenced sample was PBMCs or T cells enriched from blood (not recorded which). This chain uses TRBV18 with TRBJ1-5; D possibly corresponds to TRBD1 (5 bases). In nucleotides, the CDR3 is TGTGCCAGCTCAGCGACAGAAGCCAATCAGCCCCAGCATTTT. This gives the protein CASSATEANQPQHF.